This T cell receptor beta chain derives from a study of T cells after somatic rescue of genetic block. V lost 0 bases and J lost 9; bases outside the gene matches: 8. Per germline, CDR1 SGDLS and CDR2 YYNGEE. This CDR3 comprises 15 residues. Libraries were prepared by immunoSEQ multiplex PCR; TCRdb keeps only in-frame clonotypes and omits some of them. The sample has over 95,000 clones, 80% to 95% seen once. The sequencing input was peripheral blood mononuclear cells (PBMCs). This sequence joins TRBV9 and TRBJ2-1; the match to TRBD2 covers 8 bases. This clonotype was sampled from a woman aged 18-35 years. The CDR3: CASSVALIREGEQFF. The DNA for the CDR3 is TGTGCCAGCAGCGTAGCGCTGATCCGGGAGGGTGAGCAGTTCTTC.